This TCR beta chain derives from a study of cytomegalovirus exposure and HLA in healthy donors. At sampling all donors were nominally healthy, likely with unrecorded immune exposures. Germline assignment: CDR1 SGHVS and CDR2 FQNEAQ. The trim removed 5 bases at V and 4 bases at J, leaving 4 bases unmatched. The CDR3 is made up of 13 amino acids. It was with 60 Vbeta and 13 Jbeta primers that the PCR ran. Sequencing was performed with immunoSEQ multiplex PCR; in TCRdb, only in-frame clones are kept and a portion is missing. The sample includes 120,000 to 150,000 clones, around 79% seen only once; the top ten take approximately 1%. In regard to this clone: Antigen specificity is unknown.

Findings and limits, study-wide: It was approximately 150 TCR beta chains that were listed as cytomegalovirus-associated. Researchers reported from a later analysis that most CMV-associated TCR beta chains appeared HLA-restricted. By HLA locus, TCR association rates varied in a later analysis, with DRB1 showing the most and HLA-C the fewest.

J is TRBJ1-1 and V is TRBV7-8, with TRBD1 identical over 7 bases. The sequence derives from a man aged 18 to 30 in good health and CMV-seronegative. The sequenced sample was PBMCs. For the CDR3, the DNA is TGTGCCAGCAGCCCCTACAGGGGCACTGAAGCTTTCTTT. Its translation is CASSPYRGTEAFF.